The sequence of this TCR beta chain was determined in a study of OX40 agonist ivuxolimab in advanced cancers. Study information: The mean age was approximately 56 years, ranging from 23 to 79, with around four fifths of participants male. Whole-study results and caveats: Among the lowest peripheral clonal expansion occurred in 0.1-3.0 mg/kg partial responders. Researchers did not establish what antigens the expanded peripheral T cells target. Certain nonresponders likewise exhibited a low normalized T-cell clonal expansion.

Method: immunoSEQ multiplex PCR; TCRdb's copy keeps in-frame clones and lacks some. The data contain some 48,000 clones, around 90% of them singletons. V shed 1 base and J shed 4 bases, with 13 bases lying between them. CDR1 and CDR2 (germline): MNHNS, SASEGT. This CDR3 is built from 15 residues. This clone was observed a handful of times. The antigen remains unidentified. This specimen was CD4+ or CD8+ T cells sorted from blood, taken in a trial of the OX40 agonist ivuxolimab. The TCR was taken from an adult with an advanced solid tumor such as melanoma, head and neck, liver or kidney cancer. The chain has TRBV6-1 and TRBJ1-2; TRBD1 might be the D (6 bases). The CDR3: CASSEERTEPYGYTF. CDR3 in DNA: TGTGCCAGCAGTGAAGAGAGGACAGAGCCCTATGGCTACACCTTC.